Following are 4 T cell receptor beta chains from one sample sequenced in a study of identifying expanded T cells in peripheral blood. Produced via immunoSEQ multiplex PCR; TCRdb's table is partial and in-frame only. This sample has 84,000 or so clones, with over 75% found just once. The sequenced sample consisted of blood. These receptors came from a person aged 18 to 70 in good health.

The rearrangement uses TRBV5-1 and TRBJ1-2, with D possibly being TRBD1 (6 bases). CDR3 size: 17 residues. CDR1 is SGHRS and CDR2 is YFSETQ in the germline V gene. V was trimmed by 0 bases and J by 3 bases, leaving 18 bases between them. CDR3 residues: CASSLGFAGDRDYGYTF. CDR3 nucleotide sequence: TGCGCCAGCAGCTTGGGGTTTGCAGGGGACCGAGACTATGGCTACACCTTC. The full variable domain, completed using reference TRBV5-1 and TRBJ1-2, is KAGVTQTPRYLIKTRGQQVTLSCSPISGHRSVSWYQQTPGQGLQFLFEYFSETQRNKGNFPGRFSGRQFSNSRSEMNVSTLELGDSALYLCASSLGFAGDRDYGYTFGSGTRLTVV.

The chain recombines TRBV7-3 with TRBJ2-1; 9 nucleotides agree with TRBD2. Trimming took 2 bases from V and 7 from J; bases not matched to a gene: 3. CDR1 and CDR2 (germline): SGHTA, FQGTGA. There are 14 residues in the CDR3. Here the CDR3 DNA reads TGTGCCAGCAGCTTAGGCGGGAGGGGGAATGAGCAGTTCTTC. Translation gives CASSLGGRGNEQFF.

The V call is TRBV7-2, the J call TRBJ1-5; no clear D. V was pared by 3 bases and J by 6 bases, with 9 bases between. Per the germline V gene, CDR1 is SGHTA and CDR2 is FQGNSA. The CDR3 contains 13 residues. The CDR3 sequence: CASSFLAGQPQHF. The CDR3 DNA follows: TGTGCCAGCAGCTTTCTGGCGGGTCAGCCCCAGCATTTT.

V is TRBV28 and J is TRBJ1-5, with a possible D match to TRBD1 (5 bases). Trimming removed 5 bases at V and 0 bases at J, with 14 bases between. This CDR3 has 16 residues. CDR1 and CDR2 (germline): MDHEN, SYDVKM. The CDR3 loop is CASSGGEWDSNQPQHF. The CDR3, as DNA: TGTGCCAGCAGTGGGGGAGAGTGGGATAGCAATCAGCCCCAGCATTTT.